Only a few counts were recorded for the clone carrying this TCR beta chain. The antigen remains unidentified. The data are from a study of cytomegalovirus exposure and HLA in healthy donors. The primer mix had 60 Vbeta and 13 Jbeta primers. The protocol was immunoSEQ multiplex PCR, while the TCRdb copy is restricted to in-frame clones and leaves out a portion. The profile shows 170,000 or so clones, roughly three quarters of them singletons. General observations from the study: Near-uniform donor sequencing depth was presumed by presence/absence analyses. According to an earlier analysis, most TCR beta V segments yielded productive rearrangements about 90% or about 30% of the time. Three chains linked to CMV were shown in vitro to be specific for CMV antigens.

The receptor was derived from a woman in her forties or fifties in good health and CMV-seropositive. The sequenced material came from PBMCs.

DNA of the CDR3: TGTGCCAGCAGCCGAGACAGGGGGAGCACTGAAGCTTTCTTT. Its translation is CASSRDRGSTEAFF. The chain links TRBV7-3 to TRBJ1-1, with TRBD1 matching 9 bases. Per germline, CDR1 SGHTA and CDR2 FQGTGA. The trim removed 5 bases at V and 4 bases at J, leaving 5 bases unmatched. This CDR3 has 14 residues.